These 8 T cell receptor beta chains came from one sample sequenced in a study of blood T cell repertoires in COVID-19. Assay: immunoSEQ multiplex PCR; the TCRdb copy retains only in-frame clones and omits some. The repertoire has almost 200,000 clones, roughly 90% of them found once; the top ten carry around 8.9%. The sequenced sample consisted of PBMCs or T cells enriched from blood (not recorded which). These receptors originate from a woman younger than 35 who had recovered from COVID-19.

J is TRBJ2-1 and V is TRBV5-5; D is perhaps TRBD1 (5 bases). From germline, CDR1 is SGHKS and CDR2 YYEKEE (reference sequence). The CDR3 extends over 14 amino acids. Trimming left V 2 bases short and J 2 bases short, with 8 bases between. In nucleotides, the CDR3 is TGTGCCAGCAGCTTTAAGACAGCCTACAATGAGCAGTTCTTC. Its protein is CASSFKTAYNEQFF. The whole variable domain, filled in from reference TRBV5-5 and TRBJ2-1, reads DAGVTQSPTHLIKTRGQQVTLRCSPISGHKSVSWYQQVLGQGPQFIFQYYEKEERGRGNFPDRFSARQFPNYSSELNVNALLLGDSALYLCASSFKTAYNEQFFGPGTRLTVL.

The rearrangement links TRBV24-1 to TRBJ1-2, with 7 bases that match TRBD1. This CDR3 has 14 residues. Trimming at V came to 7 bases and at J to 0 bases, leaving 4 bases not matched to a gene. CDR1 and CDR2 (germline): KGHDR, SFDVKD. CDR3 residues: CATSDRVANYGYTF. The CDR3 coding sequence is TGTGCCACCAGCGACAGGGTAGCTAACTATGGCTACACCTTC.

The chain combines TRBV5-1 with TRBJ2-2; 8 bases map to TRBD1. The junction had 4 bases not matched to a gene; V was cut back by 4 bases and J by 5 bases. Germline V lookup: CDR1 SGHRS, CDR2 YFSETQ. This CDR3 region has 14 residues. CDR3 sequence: CASSGQGETGELFF. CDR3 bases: TGCGCCAGCAGCGGACAGGGCGAAACCGGGGAGCTGTTTTTT.

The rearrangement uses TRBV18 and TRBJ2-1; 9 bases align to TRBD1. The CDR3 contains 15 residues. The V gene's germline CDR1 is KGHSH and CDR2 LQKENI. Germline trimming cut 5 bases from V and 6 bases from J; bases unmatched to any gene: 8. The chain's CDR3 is CASSNRDRDANEQFF. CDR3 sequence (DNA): TGTGCCAGCTCAAACCGGGACAGGGACGCCAATGAGCAGTTCTTC.

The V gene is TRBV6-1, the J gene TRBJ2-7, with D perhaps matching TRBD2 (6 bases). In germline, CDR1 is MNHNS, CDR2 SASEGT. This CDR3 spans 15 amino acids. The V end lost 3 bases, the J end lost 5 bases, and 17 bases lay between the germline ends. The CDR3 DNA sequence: TGTGCCAGCAGTGATAAACGGCAAGGGGAGGACGAGCAGTACTTC. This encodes CASSDKRQGEDEQYF.

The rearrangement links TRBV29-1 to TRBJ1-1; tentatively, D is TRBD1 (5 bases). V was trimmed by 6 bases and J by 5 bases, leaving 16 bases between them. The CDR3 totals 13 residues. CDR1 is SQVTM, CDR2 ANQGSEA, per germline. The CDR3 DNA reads TGCAGCGTCCACGGTGGGGCGCGGACTGAAGCTTTCTTT. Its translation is CSVHGGARTEAFF. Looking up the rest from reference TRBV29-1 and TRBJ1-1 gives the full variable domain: SAVISQKPSRDICQRGTSLTIQCQVDSQVTMMFWYRQQPGQSLTLIATANQGSEATYESGFVIDKFPISRPNLTFSTLTVSNMSPEDSSIYLCSVHGGARTEAFFGQGTRLTVV.

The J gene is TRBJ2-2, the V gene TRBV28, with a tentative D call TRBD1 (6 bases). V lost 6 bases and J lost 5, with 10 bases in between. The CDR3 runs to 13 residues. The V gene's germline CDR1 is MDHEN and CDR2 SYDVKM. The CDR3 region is CASRRTATGELFF. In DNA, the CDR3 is TGTGCCAGCAGGCGGACAGCTACCGGGGAGCTGTTTTTT.

This chain's CDR3 is CASSDSDYGYTF. In nucleotides, the CDR3 is TGTGCCAGCAGTGACTCTGACTATGGCTACACCTTC. The chain employs TRBV2 and TRBJ1-2; no definite D call. The CDR3 spans 12 residues. The V end was cut by 3 bases, the J end by 3 bases, with 5 bases between. Germline V gene lookup returns CDR1 SNHLY and CDR2 FYNNEI.